Each of the 29 T cell receptor beta chains below was sequenced from the same sample in a study of OX40 agonist ivuxolimab in advanced cancers. Method: immunoSEQ multiplex PCR; TCRdb's copy keeps in-frame clones and lacks some. Of 34,000 or so clones in the sample, more than 80% are singletons; the top ten hold 15% to 20%. Source: CD4+ or CD8+ T cells sorted from blood, taken in a trial of the OX40 agonist ivuxolimab. The receptors shown here come from an adult with an advanced solid tumor such as melanoma, head and neck, liver or kidney cancer.

This clone occurred once. The chain employs TRBV29-1 and TRBJ1-2; D gene uncertain. This CDR3 is 13 amino acids long. The germline V gene has CDR1 SQVTM and CDR2 ANQGSEA. The V gene lost 0 bases and the J gene lost 0 bases, with 5 bases spanning the gap. The CDR3 loop is CSVEDSPNYGYTF. Written as DNA, the CDR3 is TGCAGCGTTGAAGACAGCCCTAACTATGGCTACACCTTC. The entire variable domain, with the rest obtained from reference TRBV29-1 and TRBJ1-2, is as follows: SAVISQKPSRDICQRGTSLTIQCQVDSQVTMMFWYRQQPGQSLTLIATANQGSEATYESGFVIDKFPISRPNLTFSTLTVSNMSPEDSSIYLCSVEDSPNYGYTFGSGTRLTVV.

The V and J genes are TRBV5-6 and TRBJ2-5, with 8 nucleotides matching TRBD2. Near its end, the DNA agrees better with TRBJ2-7, so the J call may be wrong. The germline V gene has CDR1 SGHDT and CDR2 YYEEEE. This CDR3 is 17 amino acids long. The CDR3 DNA reads as TGTGCCAGCAGCCCCCCTCGTTCGGGGGGGGGAGTCTACGAGCAGTACTTC. It specifies CASSPPRSGGGVYEQYF.

The chain uses TRBV10-1 and TRBJ2-1; a weak D match, TRBD2 (7 bases). The germline CDR1 and CDR2 sequences are WNHNN and SYGVQD (reference sequence). The germline V and J ends were trimmed by 4 bases and 7 bases, with 11 bases remaining between them. The CDR3 contains 13 residues. The CDR3 coding sequence is TGCGCCAGCAGTGGGGCGGGGGCAAATGAGCAGTTCTTC. Amino acids: CASSGAGANEQFF.

The V gene is TRBV28, the J gene TRBJ1-1; tentatively, D is TRBD1 (5 bases). The CDR3 is 13 residues long. The germline V gene encodes CDR1 MDHEN and CDR2 SYDVKM. V was shortened by 1 base and J by 3 bases, with 6 bases between the two germline ends. The CDR3 DNA reads TGTGCCAGCAGTTTATTGACAGACACTGAAGCTTTCTTT. It specifies CASSLLTDTEAFF.

This chain connects TRBV27 to TRBJ2-7; 10 positions match TRBD2. The length of the CDR3 is 15 residues. Germline CDR1 and CDR2: MNHEY and SMNVEV (reference sequence). V shed 4 bases, J shed 3 bases, and the junction held 6 bases outside the gene matches. For the CDR3, the DNA is TGTGCCAGCAGTTACGGGGCTAGCGGGAGCTACGAGCAGTACTTC. It translates to CASSYGASGSYEQYF.

This clone was observed a few times. The J gene is TRBJ2-7, the V gene TRBV2, with D hard to call. Deletions cut 6 bases from V and 9 bases from J, with 15 bases between. Germline assignment: CDR1 SNHLY and CDR2 FYNNEI. This CDR3 comprises 12 residues. CDR3 residues: CASRARRLGQYF. CDR3 nucleotide sequence: TGTGCCAGCAGGGCCCGGCGACTGGGGCAGTACTTC.

This chain connects TRBV4-3 to TRBJ2-2; D may match TRBD1 or TRBD2 (5 bases each). This CDR3 spans 15 amino acids. V lost 0 bases, J lost 6 bases, and 11 bases lay in between. Germline CDR1 and CDR2: LGHNA and YSLEER. The CDR3 spells CASSQDWGNPGELFF. For the CDR3, the DNA is TGCGCCAGCAGCCAAGATTGGGGGAATCCCGGGGAGCTGTTTTTT.

This clone was observed a single time. The rearrangement uses TRBV7-2 and TRBJ2-5; 9 bases are a match to TRBD2. The CDR3 is made up of 17 amino acids. The V gene end was trimmed by 2 bases and the J gene end by 1 base; junction bases not matched to a gene: 8. CDR1 and CDR2 (germline): SGHTA, FQGNSA. CDR3 bases: TGTGCCAGCAGCTTACGGCGGGGGGGCTTCTCCCAAGAGACCCAGTACTTC. It translates to CASSLRRGGFSQETQYF.

The J gene is TRBJ1-2, the V gene TRBV19; a weak D match, TRBD1 (5 bases). Germline V CDR1 and CDR2: LNHDA, SQIVND (reference sequence). Trimming left V 2 bases short and J 10 bases short, with 20 bases between. The CDR3 runs to 15 residues. The CDR3: CASSIQGGTQHHYTF. Written as DNA, the CDR3 is TGTGCCAGTAGTATACAGGGCGGCACCCAACATCACTACACCTTC.

This clone was counted only a few times. The CDR3 loop is CASSLDYAGNEQFF. CDR3 in DNA: TGCGCCAGCAGCTTGGACTACGCGGGCAATGAGCAGTTCTTC. The chain uses TRBV5-1 and TRBJ2-1, with D possibly matching TRBD2 (5 bases). The CDR3 has 14 residues. The V gene lost 0 bases and the J gene lost 6 bases, with 10 bases spanning the gap. The germline CDR1 and CDR2 sequences are SGHRS and YFSETQ.

A remark on this clone: The same CDR3 can be traced to other DNA sequences in this sample. The chain links TRBV27 to TRBJ2-2; 8 nucleotides match TRBD2. CDR3 length equals 15 residues. V shed 6 bases and J 4 bases; nucleotides not matched to a gene: 7. Germline CDR1 is MNHEY and CDR2 is SMNVEV (reference sequence). This CDR3 is CASSLRGGSTGELFF. The CDR3 DNA reads TGTGCCAGCAGCCTCCGGGGGGGGAGCACCGGGGAGCTGTTTTTT.

The V call is TRBV2, the J call TRBJ2-7, with D possibly being TRBD1 (5 bases). Trimming removed 6 bases at V and 1 base at J, with 10 bases between. CDR1 and CDR2 from the germline V gene are SNHLY and FYNNEI. This CDR3 has 13 amino acids. As DNA, the CDR3 is TGTGCCAGCAGACAGGTTTTTTCCTACGAGCAGTACTTC. Amino acid sequence: CASRQVFSYEQYF.

The chain links TRBV7-9 to TRBJ2-3, with D unresolved. Germline V gene data show CDR1 as SEHNR and CDR2 as FQNEAQ (reference sequence). Trimming pared 5 bases from V and 2 bases from J, leaving 8 bases between. The CDR3 is 13 amino acids. Written as DNA, the CDR3 is TGTGCCAGCAGCCCCATTTCCACAGATACGCAGTATTTT. Translated: CASSPISTDTQYF.

The chain is built from TRBV28 and TRBJ1-2, with unresolved D. V lost 8 bases, J lost 4 bases, and 20 bases lay in between. The CDR3 loop spans 15 amino acids. CDR1 and CDR2 from the germline V gene are MDHEN and SYDVKM. CDR3: CASRVLAESGYGYTF. The CDR3 coding sequence is TGTGCCAGCCGCGTCCTGGCAGAATCGGGCTATGGCTACACCTTC.

CDR3 nucleotide sequence: TGTGCCAGCAGCTTCGGGGGAGAGCAGTACTTC. This codes for CASSFGGEQYF. The J gene is TRBJ2-7, the V gene TRBV11-2; D perhaps matches TRBD2 (6 bases). The V end lost 3 bases, the J end lost 7 bases, and 7 bases lay between the germline ends. Germline V gene sequence: CDR1 SGHAT, CDR2 FQNNGV. The CDR3 is 11 residues long. Based on the CDR3 plus reference TRBV11-2 and TRBJ2-7, the full variable domain is EAGVAQSPRYKIIEKRQSVAFWCNPISGHATLYWYQQILGQGPKLLIQFQNNGVVDDSQLPKDRFSAERLKGVDSTLKIQPAKLEDSAVYLCASSFGGEQYFGPGTRLTVT.

Only a few counts were recorded for this clone. The chain carries TRBV30 and TRBJ1-6, with D perhaps matching TRBD1 (6 bases). The CDR3 is 13 residues long. V lost 2 bases and J 10 bases, leaving 12 bases between the germline ends. Germline lookup yields CDR1 GTSNPN and CDR2 SVGIG (reference sequence). The CDR3 bases are TGTGCCTGGAGTCCCACCAGGGGCTCACCCCTCCACTTT. Its protein is CAWSPTRGSPLHF.

This chain connects TRBV7-9 to TRBJ1-2, with 7 bases matching TRBD1. The CDR3 has 14 residues. Germline V gene data show CDR1 as SEHNR and CDR2 as FQNEAQ (reference sequence). Trimming removed 5 bases from V and 2 bases from J; junction bases left unmatched: 5. CDR3 in DNA: TGTGCCAGCAGCCCGGGACAGTCGAACTATGGCTACACCTTC. This translates into CASSPGQSNYGYTF.

The chain combines TRBV25-1 with TRBJ2-2; 8 bases map to TRBD2. Germline assignment: CDR1 MGHDK and CDR2 SYGVNS. The V segment lost 1 base and the J segment 5 bases; nucleotides outside the gene matches: 12. CDR3 length: 18 amino acids. This chain's CDR3 is CASSEFSAGGLGTGELFF. The CDR3 DNA follows: TGTGCCAGCAGTGAATTCTCGGCGGGGGGCCTGGGGACCGGGGAGCTGTTTTTT.

V and J are TRBV6-6 and TRBJ2-3; 7 bases align to TRBD1. The CDR3 totals 14 residues. Germline CDR1 MNHNY, CDR2 SVGAGI (reference sequence). J was trimmed by 1 base and V by 5 bases; bases with no gene match: 3. The CDR3 coding sequence is TGTGCCAGCAGTACAGGGGTAGGCACAGATACGCAGTATTTT. The encoded protein is CASSTGVGTDTQYF.

This sequence joins TRBV30 and TRBJ2-7, with 9 positions matching TRBD2. Germline assignment: CDR1 GTSNPN and CDR2 SVGIG (reference sequence). V was clipped by 2 bases and J by 3 bases; unmatched bases: 5. The CDR3 totals 14 residues. The CDR3 DNA reads TGTGCCTGGAGTTGGGCGGGGGGGAACTACGAGCAGTACTTC. Encoded protein: CAWSWAGGNYEQYF.

The CDR3 loop is CASSLDPGNEQFF. Here the CDR3 DNA reads TGCGCCAGCAGCTTGGACCCAGGAAATGAGCAGTTCTTC. The chain joins TRBV5-1 to TRBJ2-1; D unclear. Trimming shortened V by 0 bases and J by 7 bases, and 8 bases separated the two germline ends. Germline CDR1 is SGHRS and CDR2 is YFSETQ. This CDR3 contains 13 residues.

The chain joins TRBV2 to TRBJ2-3, with TRBD2 identical over 7 bases. V trimming: 2 bases; J trimming: 7 bases; junction bases outside the gene matches: 6. The CDR3 loop spans 14 amino acids. Germline V gene data show CDR1 as SNHLY and CDR2 as FYNNEI. The CDR3 protein is CASSETGRSNTQYF. The CDR3 DNA reads as TGTGCCAGCAGTGAAACCGGGAGGTCGAATACGCAGTATTTT.

The chain uses TRBV2 and TRBJ2-2; D remains unclear. The CDR3 has 14 amino acids. Germline V gene data show CDR1 as SNHLY and CDR2 as FYNNEI. The V end lost 3 bases, the J end lost 5 bases, and 10 bases lay between the germline ends. The CDR3: CASSDLGPTGELFF. The DNA for the CDR3 is TGTGCCAGCAGTGACCTCGGCCCTACCGGGGAGCTGTTTTTT.

V usage is TRBV28 and J usage is TRBJ1-3; TRBD1 might be the D (5 bases). There are 15 residues in the CDR3. CDR1 and CDR2 from the germline V gene are MDHEN and SYDVKM. Trimming took 0 bases from V and 3 from J, leaving 9 bases between them. The DNA of the CDR3 is TGTGCCAGCAGTTTATGGGGGGGAGTTGGAAACACCATATATTTT. Its protein product is CASSLWGGVGNTIYF. The full variable domain, with the rest looked up from reference TRBV28 and TRBJ1-3, is DVKVTQSSRYLVKRTGEKVFLECVQDMDHENMFWYRQDPGLGLRLIYFSYDVKMKEKGDIPEGYSVSREKKERFSLILESASTNQTSMYLCASSLWGGVGNTIYFGEGSWLTVV.

Comment on this clone: The sample holds other DNA sequences that translate to the same CDR3. The chain links TRBV18 to TRBJ2-5, with unresolved D. CDR3 size: 12 residues. V was shortened by 0 bases and J by 5 bases, with 4 bases between the two germline ends. Per the germline V gene, CDR1 is KGHSH and CDR2 is LQKENI. Written as DNA, the CDR3 is TGTGCCAGCTCACCACCGGGGGAGACCCAGTACTTC. Its protein is CASSPPGETQYF.

This sequence joins TRBV6-1 and TRBJ2-3; 9 bases fit TRBD1. CDR3 size: 14 residues. J gave up 2 bases and V 6 bases, and 3 bases lay outside the gene matches. CDR1 is MNHNS and CDR2 is SASEGT in the germline V gene. The CDR3 sequence is CASRRDRVTDTQYF. The CDR3 coding sequence is TGTGCCAGCAGGCGGGACAGGGTCACAGATACGCAGTATTTT.

J is TRBJ2-6 and V is TRBV5-8; D is unclear. CDR1 is SGHTS, CDR2 YDEGEE, per germline. The V and J ends lost 1 base and 2 bases respectively, with 4 bases between them. The CDR3 is 14 residues long. The CDR3 sequence: CASSLRAGANVLTF. The CDR3 DNA follows: TGTGCCAGCAGCTTGAGGGCTGGGGCCAACGTCCTGACTTTC.

V is TRBV5-4 and J is TRBJ2-5; 7 positions agree with TRBD1. The CDR3 runs 15 residues. Germline V lookup: CDR1 SGHNT, CDR2 YYREEE (reference sequence). V lost 0 bases and J lost 0; bases outside the gene matches: 2. CDR3 in amino acids: CASSLGTGHQETQYF. The DNA of the CDR3 is TGTGCCAGCAGCTTGGGGACAGGTCACCAAGAGACCCAGTACTTC. The whole variable domain, remainder taken from reference TRBV5-4 and TRBJ2-5, is ETGVTQSPTHLIKTRGQQVTLRCSSQSGHNTVSWYQQALGQGPQFIFQYYREEENGRGNFPPRFSGLQFPNYSSELNVNALELDDSALYLCASSLGTGHQETQYFGPGTRLLVL.

The rearrangement joins TRBV30 to TRBJ2-1; D perhaps matches TRBD2 (5 bases). The CDR3 spans 15 residues. Germline values: CDR1 GTSNPN, CDR2 SVGIG (reference sequence). V was cut by 8 bases and J by 5 bases, with 22 bases left in between. CDR3 sequence: CAQKGERAQHNEQFF. The CDR3 coding sequence is TGTGCCCAGAAGGGAGAACGAGCTCAACACAATGAGCAGTTCTTC.